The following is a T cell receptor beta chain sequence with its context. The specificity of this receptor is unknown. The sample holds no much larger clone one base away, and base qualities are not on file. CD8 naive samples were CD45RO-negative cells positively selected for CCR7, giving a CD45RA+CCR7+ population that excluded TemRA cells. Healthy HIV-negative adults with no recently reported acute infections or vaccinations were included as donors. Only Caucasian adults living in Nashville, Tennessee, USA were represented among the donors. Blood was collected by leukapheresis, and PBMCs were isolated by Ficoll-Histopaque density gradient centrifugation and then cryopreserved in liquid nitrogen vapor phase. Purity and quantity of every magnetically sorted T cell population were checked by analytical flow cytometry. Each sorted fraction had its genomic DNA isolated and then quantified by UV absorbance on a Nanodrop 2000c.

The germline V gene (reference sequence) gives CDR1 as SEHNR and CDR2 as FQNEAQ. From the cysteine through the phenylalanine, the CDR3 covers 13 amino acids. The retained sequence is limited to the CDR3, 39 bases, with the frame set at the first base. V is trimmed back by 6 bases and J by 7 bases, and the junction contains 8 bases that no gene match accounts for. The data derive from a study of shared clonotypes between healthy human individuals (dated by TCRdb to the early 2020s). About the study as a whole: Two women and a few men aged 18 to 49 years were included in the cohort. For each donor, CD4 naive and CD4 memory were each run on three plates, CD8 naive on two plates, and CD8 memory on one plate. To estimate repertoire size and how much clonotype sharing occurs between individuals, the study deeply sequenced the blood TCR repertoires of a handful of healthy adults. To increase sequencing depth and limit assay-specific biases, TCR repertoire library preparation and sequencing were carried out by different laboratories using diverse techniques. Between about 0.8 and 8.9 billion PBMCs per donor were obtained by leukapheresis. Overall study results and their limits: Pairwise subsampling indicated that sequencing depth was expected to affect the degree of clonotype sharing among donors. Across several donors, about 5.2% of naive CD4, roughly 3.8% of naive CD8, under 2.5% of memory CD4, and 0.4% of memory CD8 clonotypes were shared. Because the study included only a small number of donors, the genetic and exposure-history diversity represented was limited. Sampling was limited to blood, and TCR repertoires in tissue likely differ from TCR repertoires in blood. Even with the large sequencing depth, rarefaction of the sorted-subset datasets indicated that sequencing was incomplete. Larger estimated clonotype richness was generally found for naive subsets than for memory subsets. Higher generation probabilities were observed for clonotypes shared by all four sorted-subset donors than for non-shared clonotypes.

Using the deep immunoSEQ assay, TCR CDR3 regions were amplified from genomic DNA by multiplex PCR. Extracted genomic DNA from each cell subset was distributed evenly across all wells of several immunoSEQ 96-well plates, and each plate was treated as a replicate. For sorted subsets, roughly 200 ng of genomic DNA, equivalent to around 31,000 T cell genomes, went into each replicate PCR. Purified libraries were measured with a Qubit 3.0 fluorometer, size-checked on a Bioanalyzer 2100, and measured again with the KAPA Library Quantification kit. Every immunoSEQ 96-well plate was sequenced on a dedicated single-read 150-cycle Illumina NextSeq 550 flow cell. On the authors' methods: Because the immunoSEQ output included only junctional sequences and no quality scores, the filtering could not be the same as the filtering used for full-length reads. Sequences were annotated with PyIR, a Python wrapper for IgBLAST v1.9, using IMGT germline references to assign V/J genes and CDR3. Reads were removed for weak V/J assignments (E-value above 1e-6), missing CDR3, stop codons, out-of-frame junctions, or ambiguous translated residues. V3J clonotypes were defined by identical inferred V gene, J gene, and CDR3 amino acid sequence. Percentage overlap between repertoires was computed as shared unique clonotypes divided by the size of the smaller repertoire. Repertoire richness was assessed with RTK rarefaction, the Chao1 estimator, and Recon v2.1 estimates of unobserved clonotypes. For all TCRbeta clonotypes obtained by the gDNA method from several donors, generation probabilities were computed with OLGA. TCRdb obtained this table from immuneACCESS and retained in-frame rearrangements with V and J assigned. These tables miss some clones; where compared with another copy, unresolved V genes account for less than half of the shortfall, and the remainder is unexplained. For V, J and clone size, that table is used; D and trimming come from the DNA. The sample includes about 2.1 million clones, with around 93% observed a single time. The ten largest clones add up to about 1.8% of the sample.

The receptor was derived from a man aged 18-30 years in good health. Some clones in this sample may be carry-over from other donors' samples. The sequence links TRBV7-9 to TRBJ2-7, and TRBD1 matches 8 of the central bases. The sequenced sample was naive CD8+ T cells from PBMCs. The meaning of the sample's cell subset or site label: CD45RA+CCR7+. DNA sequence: TGTGCCAGCAGAAGGGACAGGTCCTCGGAGCAGTACTTC. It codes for CASRRDRSSEQYF.